The rows below give T cell receptor beta chains drawn from one sample of a study of CD8 T cells in Susac syndrome. TCRdb processed the immunoSEQ multiplex PCR reads anew with MiXCR; each CDR3 protein has one entry. The sample includes nearly 70,000 distinct CDR3 sequences, over 90% seen only once; the top ten take 0.2% to 0.25%. The sequenced sample was CD8+ T cells from PBMCs. The receptors come from a human donor in good health. CDR3s include the opening cysteine and the closing phenylalanine or tryptophan. A D gene is named only where the DNA matches it firmly. Clone size is not always given. Where it is, it says once, few, many or a class for expanded clones.

cdr3_nt: TGTGCCAGCAACCTCGGGAGAATAGGCAATCAGCCCCAGCATTTT
cdr3_aa: CASNLGRIGNQPQHF
j_call: TRBJ1-5
d_call: -
clone_size: once
v_call: TRBV6-4

cdr3_nt: TGTGCCAGCAGTTTGGCGGGGAGACCCCAGCATTTT
cdr3_aa: CASSLAGRPQHF
j_call: TRBJ1-5
d_call: -
clone_size: -
v_call: TRBV12-3/TRBV12-4

cdr3_nt: TGTGCCTGGAGTTGGACAGGGGGGACCGGGGAGCTGTTTTTT
cdr3_aa: CAWSWTGGTGELFF
j_call: TRBJ2-2
d_call: TRBD1
clone_size: -
v_call: TRBV30

cdr3_nt: TGTGCCAGCAGCTATGAGGAGTCCTCAGGGGGGAGGCAGCCCCAGCATTTT
cdr3_aa: CASSYEESSGGRQPQHF
j_call: TRBJ1-5
d_call: TRBD1
clone_size: -
v_call: TRBV6-2/TRBV6-3

cdr3_nt: TGTGCCAGCAGTTACCTCACTAGCGGGGGGCCGGAGACCCAGTACTTC
cdr3_aa: CASSYLTSGGPETQYF
j_call: TRBJ2-5
d_call: TRBD2
clone_size: -
v_call: TRBV6-6

cdr3_nt: TGTGCCAGCAGCTCGATTCGGACCTCCTACAATGAGCAGTTCTTC
cdr3_aa: CASSSIRTSYNEQFF
j_call: TRBJ2-1
d_call: -
clone_size: -
v_call: TRBV13

cdr3_nt: TGTGCCAGCAGCCGATACAGGGATCCCCCCTACAATGAGCAGTTCTTC
cdr3_aa: CASSRYRDPPYNEQFF
j_call: TRBJ2-1
d_call: -
clone_size: -
v_call: TRBV14

cdr3_nt: TGTGCCAGCTCACCAAATCCCGCAGCCTATCAGCCCCAGCATTTT
cdr3_aa: CASSPNPAAYQPQHF
j_call: TRBJ1-5
d_call: -
clone_size: -
v_call: TRBV18

cdr3_nt: TGTGCCAGCACTACAGGACCCGGGGCCAACGTCCTGACTTTC
cdr3_aa: CASTTGPGANVLTF
j_call: TRBJ2-6
d_call: -
clone_size: once
v_call: TRBV2

cdr3_nt: TGTGCCAGCAGCTTCCCAGGACAGGCTAACTATGGCTACACCTTC
cdr3_aa: CASSFPGQANYGYTF
j_call: TRBJ1-2
d_call: TRBD1
clone_size: -
v_call: TRBV7-9

cdr3_nt: TGCGCCAGCAGCTCGTCACCGGGGGCCTACGAGCAGTACTTC
cdr3_aa: CASSSSPGAYEQYF
j_call: TRBJ2-7
d_call: -
clone_size: -
v_call: TRBV5-1

cdr3_nt: TGTGCCAGCAGCTTAACAGGGTTTTACAATGAGCAGTTCTTC
cdr3_aa: CASSLTGFYNEQFF
j_call: TRBJ2-1
d_call: -
clone_size: -
v_call: TRBV7-9

cdr3_nt: TGTGCCTTACCCCGGCCCCACGCGTCCTATGGCTACACCTTC
cdr3_aa: CALPRPHASYGYTF
j_call: TRBJ1-2
d_call: -
clone_size: -
v_call: TRBV30

cdr3_nt: TGTGCCTGGGAATGGATCACCGGGGAGCTGTTTTTT
cdr3_aa: CAWEWITGELFF
j_call: TRBJ2-2
d_call: -
clone_size: once
v_call: TRBV30

cdr3_nt: TGCAGCGTTGCCCGGGACAGATACACCGGGGAGCTGTTTTTT
cdr3_aa: CSVARDRYTGELFF
j_call: TRBJ2-2
d_call: TRBD1
clone_size: -
v_call: TRBV29-1

cdr3_nt: TGTGCCAGCAGTACAGGGGTCCAGAGCAATCAGCCCCAGCATTTT
cdr3_aa: CASSTGVQSNQPQHF
j_call: TRBJ1-5
d_call: TRBD1
clone_size: -
v_call: TRBV6-5

cdr3_nt: TGTGCCAGCAGTTTATGGGGGCCCGGCACTGAAGCTTTCTTT
cdr3_aa: CASSLWGPGTEAFF
j_call: TRBJ1-1
d_call: -
clone_size: -
v_call: TRBV27

cdr3_nt: TGTGCCACCTCTCCGGGACAGGGATATGGCTACACCTTC
cdr3_aa: CATSPGQGYGYTF
j_call: TRBJ1-2
d_call: TRBD1
clone_size: -
v_call: TRBV2

cdr3_nt: TGCAGCGTACTGGGCGGCGCGGACGAGCAGTACTTC
cdr3_aa: CSVLGGADEQYF
j_call: TRBJ2-7
d_call: -
clone_size: -
v_call: TRBV29-1

cdr3_nt: TGTGCCAGCAGCTCTCGGGACTTGGGGGAGCTGTTTTTT
cdr3_aa: CASSSRDLGELFF
j_call: TRBJ2-2
d_call: -
clone_size: -
v_call: TRBV7-9

cdr3_nt: TGTGCCAGCAGCGACCCATTCCAAGAGACCCAGTACTTC
cdr3_aa: CASSDPFQETQYF
j_call: TRBJ2-5
d_call: -
clone_size: -
v_call: TRBV9

cdr3_nt: TGTGCCAGCAGCCCAATAGACGGTAGCAATCAGCCCCAGCATTTT
cdr3_aa: CASSPIDGSNQPQHF
j_call: TRBJ1-5
d_call: -
clone_size: -
v_call: TRBV7-9

cdr3_nt: TGTGCCACAGTACGAGGGGTATACACTGAAGCTTTCTTT
cdr3_aa: CATVRGVYTEAFF
j_call: TRBJ1-1
d_call: -
clone_size: -
v_call: TRBV19

cdr3_nt: TGCGCCAGCAGCCCGACTGTTGGGGTCAGGAGCAATCAGCCCCAGCATTTT
cdr3_aa: CASSPTVGVRSNQPQHF
j_call: TRBJ1-5
d_call: -
clone_size: -
v_call: TRBV4-1

cdr3_nt: TGTGCCAGCAGCTTAGACCGGGCCTTTAACTATGGCTACACCTTC
cdr3_aa: CASSLDRAFNYGYTF
j_call: TRBJ1-2
d_call: -
clone_size: -
v_call: TRBV7-2

cdr3_nt: TGTGCCTTTAAGGAGCTGACAGATACGCAGTATTTT
cdr3_aa: CAFKELTDTQYF
j_call: TRBJ2-3
d_call: -
clone_size: -
v_call: TRBV2

cdr3_nt: TGTGCCAGCAGTATACCCGGGACCCAGATTCAGCCCCAGCATTTT
cdr3_aa: CASSIPGTQIQPQHF
j_call: TRBJ1-5
d_call: -
clone_size: -
v_call: TRBV28

cdr3_nt: TGTGCCAGCAGTTACAGGGGGCTGGGGACTGAAGCTTTCTTT
cdr3_aa: CASSYRGLGTEAFF
j_call: TRBJ1-1
d_call: TRBD1
clone_size: -
v_call: TRBV2

cdr3_nt: TGCAGCGTCGGGGTCAGGCCCGGGGAGCTGTTTTTT
cdr3_aa: CSVGVRPGELFF
j_call: TRBJ2-2
d_call: -
clone_size: -
v_call: TRBV29-1

cdr3_nt: TGTGCCAGCAGCTTTCCGGGACCCGACAGTGGAAACACCATATATTTT
cdr3_aa: CASSFPGPDSGNTIYF
j_call: TRBJ1-3
d_call: -
clone_size: -
v_call: TRBV7-9

cdr3_nt: TGTGCCAGCAGTTACTCGGGAAGGGGAGCCACCGGGGAGCTGTTTTTT
cdr3_aa: CASSYSGRGATGELFF
j_call: TRBJ2-2
d_call: -
clone_size: -
v_call: TRBV6-5

cdr3_nt: TGTGCCAGCAGCGACCGCTCCTTGGACGGAGAAGCTTTCTTT
cdr3_aa: CASSDRSLDGEAFF
j_call: TRBJ1-1
d_call: -
clone_size: -
v_call: TRBV9

cdr3_nt: TGTGCCAGCAGCTTGGACTTCGAAAGCCGGGAGACCCAGTACTTC
cdr3_aa: CASSLDFESRETQYF
j_call: TRBJ2-5
d_call: -
clone_size: -
v_call: TRBV5-6

cdr3_nt: TGTGCCAGCAGTGACATGGGCACCCACGGTCAAGAGACCCAGTACTTC
cdr3_aa: CASSDMGTHGQETQYF
j_call: TRBJ2-5
d_call: -
clone_size: -
v_call: TRBV2

cdr3_nt: TGTGCCAGCAGCTTAAGCCCTTACAATGAGCAGTTCTTC
cdr3_aa: CASSLSPYNEQFF
j_call: TRBJ2-1
d_call: -
clone_size: -
v_call: TRBV7-9

cdr3_nt: TGCAGCGTTCGGGTTTCTAACTATGGCTACACCTTC
cdr3_aa: CSVRVSNYGYTF
j_call: TRBJ1-2
d_call: -
clone_size: -
v_call: TRBV29-1

cdr3_nt: TGCAGCGTTGTGGGGGGGGGATACAATGAGCAGTTCTTC
cdr3_aa: CSVVGGGYNEQFF
j_call: TRBJ2-1
d_call: TRBD2
clone_size: -
v_call: TRBV29-1

cdr3_nt: TGTGCCAGCAGTTCGGCGGGGAATGAGCAGTTCTTC
cdr3_aa: CASSSAGNEQFF
j_call: TRBJ2-1
d_call: -
clone_size: -
v_call: TRBV6-5

cdr3_nt: TGTGCCAGCAGCGTAGACAGTGGGCAGGGGACCTACGAGCAGTACTTC
cdr3_aa: CASSVDSGQGTYEQYF
j_call: TRBJ2-7
d_call: -
clone_size: -
v_call: TRBV9

cdr3_nt: TGTGCCAGCAGTTTGAGAGACAGGGGGCCGGGGGAGACCCAGTACTTC
cdr3_aa: CASSLRDRGPGETQYF
j_call: TRBJ2-5
d_call: TRBD1
clone_size: -
v_call: TRBV27

cdr3_nt: TGTGCCAGCAGCTTAACGGGGGACGGCGGCTACACCTTC
cdr3_aa: CASSLTGDGGYTF
j_call: TRBJ1-2
d_call: -
clone_size: -
v_call: TRBV7-3